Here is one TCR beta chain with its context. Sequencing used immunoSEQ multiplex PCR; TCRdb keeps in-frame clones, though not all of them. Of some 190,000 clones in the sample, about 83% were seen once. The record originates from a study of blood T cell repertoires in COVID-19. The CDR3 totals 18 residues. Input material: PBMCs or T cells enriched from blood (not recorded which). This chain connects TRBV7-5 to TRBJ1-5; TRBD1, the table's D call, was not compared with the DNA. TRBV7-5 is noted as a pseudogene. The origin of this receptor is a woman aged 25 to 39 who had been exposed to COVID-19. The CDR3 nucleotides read TGTGCCAGAAGCTTCTATGGACAGGGGGCCCGTCCGGGTCAGCCCCAGCATTTT. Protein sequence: CARSFYGQGARPGQPQHF.